Listed below are T cell receptor beta chains from one sample, sequenced in a study of early T cells in non-severe SARS-CoV-2 infection. From the 5' RACE reads, TCRdb called clonotypes with MiXCR, one entry per CDR3 protein. Of around 50,000 distinct CDR3 sequences in the sample, 6% to 8% are singletons; the top ten hold about 5.3%. The sequenced material came from whole blood. Every receptor here comes from an adult who was a healthcare worker with PCR-confirmed SARS-CoV-2 infection or an uninfected control (not recorded which). Both conserved end residues are part of each CDR3. The D gene is left open where the match is weak. Not all rows give a size; the values are once, few, many and, for expanded clones, a class.

>TRBV29-1|TRBJ2-1|.|.
TGCAGCGTTGAAGGACTGAACGCGGCCTACAATGAGCAGTTCTTC
CSVEGLNAAYNEQFF
>TRBV3-1|TRBJ2-1|many|TRBD2
TGTGCCAGCAGCCCCGGGACTAGCAATGAGCAGTTCTTC
CASSPGTSNEQFF
>TRBV6-2/TRBV6-3|TRBJ2-1|.|.
TGTGCCACCCGACAGGATGGGTCCTACAATGAGCAGTTCTTC
CATRQDGSYNEQFF
>TRBV27|TRBJ1-1|many|.
TGTGCCAGCAGTTTCCAGGGGTGGGGGACTGAAGCTTTCTTT
CASSFQGWGTEAFF
>TRBV5-4|TRBJ1-2|many|TRBD1
TGTGCCAGCAGCTCTCCGACAGGGGGTAGGAATGGCTACACCTTC
CASSSPTGGRNGYTF
>TRBV29-1|TRBJ2-1|few|.
TGCAGCGTTGAGGGACGGACTTACAATGAGCAGTTCTTC
CSVEGRTYNEQFF
>TRBV11-2|TRBJ2-7|many|.
TGTGCCAGCAGCTTAGGATTCTACGAGCAGTACTTC
CASSLGFYEQYF
>TRBV27|TRBJ1-1|many|.
TGTGCCAGCACAGGGGCTCTGAACACTGAAGCTTTCTTT
CASTGALNTEAFF
>TRBV6-4|TRBJ2-2|many|.
TGTGCCAGCAGTGACAGTACTAACTGGGAGCTGTTTTTT
CASSDSTNWELFF
>TRBV12-3/TRBV12-4|TRBJ2-3|many|TRBD2
TGTGCCAGCAGCGAAAGACTAGCGGGGATCCCAGATACGCAGTATTTT
CASSERLAGIPDTQYF
>TRBV11-2|TRBJ2-4|few|.
TGTGCCAGCAGCTTAGTAAGGGACAAACAAAACATTCAGTACTTC
CASSLVRDKQNIQYF
>TRBV7-9|TRBJ2-2|few|.
TGTGCCAGCAGCGTAGACCTTTCCACCGGGGAGCTGTTTTTT
CASSVDLSTGELFF
>TRBV27|TRBJ2-5|.|TRBD1
TGTGCCAGCAGTCAGACAGGGGCGACAAATTTAAAAGAGACCCAGTACTTC
CASSQTGATNLKETQYF
>TRBV2|TRBJ2-1|few|.
TGTGCCAGCAGTTCCCAGCGGAGCTCCTACAATGAGCAGTTCTTC
CASSSQRSSYNEQFF
>TRBV14|TRBJ2-3|many|TRBD1
TGTGCCAGCAGCCAAGATCTGGGACAGGTTTATTCAGATACGCAGTATTTT
CASSQDLGQVYSDTQYF
>TRBV3-1|TRBJ1-6|.|.
TGTGCCAGCAGCCAAGACCAGGGTTCACCCCTCCACTTT
CASSQDQGSPLHF
>TRBV6-1|TRBJ2-3|many|TRBD1
TGTGCCAGCAGTGGACAGACAGGGGCAGATACGCAGTATTTT
CASSGQTGADTQYF
>TRBV19|TRBJ2-7|many|TRBD2
TGTGCCAGTAGTATAAGTGGACTAGCGGGGGTATCCTACGAGCAGTACTTC
CASSISGLAGVSYEQYF